The 21 T cell receptor beta chains below were found in one sample sequenced in a study of long-term antiretroviral therapy in people with HIV. The authors ran the immunoSEQ assay, v3.0, at survey level. Data came from immunoSEQ multiplex PCR; TCRdb stores just in-frame clones and leaves some out. The sample lists 15,000 to 20,000 clones, approximately 85% occurring once. This specimen was unsorted PBMCs, taken at the start of antiretroviral therapy, before treatment. These receptors were taken from a man aged 18 to 29 with HIV.

This clone was seen only once. The same CDR3 can be traced to other DNA sequences in this sample. The CDR3 region is CASSPGLANSYEQYF. CDR3 coding DNA: TGTGCCAGCAGTCCTGGACTAGCGAACTCCTACGAGCAGTACTTC. The V gene is TRBV27, the J gene TRBJ2-7; 9 nucleotides agree with TRBD2. The germline V gene has CDR1 MNHEY and CDR2 SMNVEV (reference sequence). The CDR3 has 15 amino acids. With 5 bases clipped from V and 0 bases from J, the junction kept 5 bases outside the gene matches.

The rearrangement uses TRBV6-5 and TRBJ2-1; D remains ambiguous. V lost 5 bases, J lost 5 bases, and 13 bases lay in between. Germline lookup yields CDR1 MNHEY and CDR2 SVGAGI. The CDR3 runs 14 residues. CDR3 residues: CASSDALPNNEQFF. As DNA, the CDR3 is TGTGCCAGCAGTGACGCCCTTCCGAACAATGAGCAGTTCTTC.

The chain couples TRBV5-8 to TRBJ2-2; 9 bases line up with TRBD2. Germline CDR1 is SGHTS and CDR2 is YDEGEE. V was clipped by 7 bases and J by 5 bases; unmatched bases: 9. This CDR3 comprises 15 residues. The CDR3 protein is CASGTLAGTTGELFF. For the CDR3, the DNA is TGTGCCAGCGGCACCCTAGCGGGGACAACCGGGGAGCTGTTTTTT.

The rearrangement links TRBV29-1 to TRBJ1-1; D remains ambiguous. Deletions cut 7 bases from V and 4 bases from J, with 13 bases between. The germline CDR1 and CDR2 sequences are SQVTM and ANQGSEA. CDR3 length: 12 residues. The CDR3 DNA reads TGCAGCGCTGCTCGGTTGGGCACTGAAGCTTTCTTT. It yields the protein CSAARLGTEAFF. The entire variable domain, with the rest obtained from reference TRBV29-1 and TRBJ1-1, is as follows: SAVISQKPSRDICQRGTSLTIQCQVDSQVTMMFWYRQQPGQSLTLIATANQGSEATYESGFVIDKFPISRPNLTFSTLTVSNMSPEDSSIYLCSAARLGTEAFFGQGTRLTVV.

V is TRBV7-9 and J is TRBJ2-5; 7 nucleotides match TRBD1. Germline CDR1 is SEHNR and CDR2 is FQNEAQ (reference sequence). The CDR3 spans 14 residues. The V gene end was trimmed by 5 bases and the J gene end by 4 bases; junction bases not matched to a gene: 7. CDR3 residues: CASSRQGIGETQYF. For the CDR3, the DNA is TGTGCCAGCAGCCGACAGGGTATCGGAGAGACCCAGTACTTC.

The rearrangement joins TRBV11-2 to TRBJ1-5; D perhaps matches TRBD1 (5 bases). With 5 bases removed from V and 0 bases from J, the gap between germline ends came to 8 bases. CDR1 SGHAT and CDR2 FQNNGV come from the germline V gene. The CDR3 spans 14 residues. CDR3 bases: TGTGCCAGCAGCGCCGGACATAGCAATCAGCCCCAGCATTTT. This gives the protein CASSAGHSNQPQHF.

The V call is TRBV30, the J call TRBJ1-1; D remains ambiguous. Germline V gives CDR1 GTSNPN, CDR2 SVGIG (reference sequence). V lost 3 bases to trimming and J lost 3 bases, with 8 bases between them. This CDR3 is built from 12 residues. This CDR3 reads CAWRGHYTEAFF. CDR3 nucleotide sequence: TGTGCCTGGAGAGGGCACTACACTGAAGCTTTCTTT.

The rearrangement links TRBV27 to TRBJ2-7; 10 nucleotides match TRBD2. Germline assignment: CDR1 MNHEY and CDR2 SMNVEV (reference sequence). J gave up 5 bases and V 5 bases, and 6 bases lay outside the gene matches. The CDR3 runs 14 residues. The CDR3 loop reads CASSPSGRIDEQYF. Written as DNA, the CDR3 is TGTGCCAGCAGTCCTAGCGGGAGAATTGACGAGCAGTACTTC.

The chain has TRBV7-2 and TRBJ2-1; the D gene is possibly TRBD2 (5 bases). This CDR3 is 14 amino acids long. Trimming pared 1 base from V and 6 bases from J, leaving 10 bases between. Germline loops: CDR1 SGHTA, CDR2 FQGNSA. The CDR3 region has the DNA TGTGCCAGCAGCTTAGTCGCGGGCCCCAATGAGCAGTTCTTC. This codes for CASSLVAGPNEQFF.

This chain joins TRBV9 and TRBJ2-3, with D uncertain. V was clipped by 3 bases and J by 1 base, with 6 bases between them. The CDR3 loop spans 13 amino acids. Germline assignment: CDR1 SGDLS and CDR2 YYNGEE. CDR3 protein: CASSAGGTDTQYF. The CDR3, as DNA: TGTGCCAGCAGCGCCGGTGGCACAGATACGCAGTATTTT.

The rearrangement uses TRBV28 and TRBJ2-7, with D perhaps matching TRBD1 or TRBD2 (5 bases each). With 5 bases removed from V and 10 bases from J, the gap between germline ends came to 21 bases. CDR3 length equals 14 residues. The germline V gene encodes CDR1 MDHEN and CDR2 SYDVKM. The chain's CDR3 is CASSPSTARGPQYF. CDR3 in DNA: TGTGCCAGCAGTCCCTCCACGGCTCGGGGACCTCAGTACTTC.

The rearrangement links TRBV18 to TRBJ1-3, with D uncertain. Germline assignment: CDR1 KGHSH and CDR2 LQKENI. The V and J ends lost 8 bases and 3 bases respectively, with 5 bases between them. The CDR3 extends over 11 amino acids. The CDR3 DNA follows: TGTGCCAGCACGTTTGGAAACACCATATATTTT. This sequence encodes CASTFGNTIYF. The variable domain in full, with the rest retrieved from reference TRBV18 and TRBJ1-3, is NAGVMQNPRHLVRRRGQEARLRCSPMKGHSHVYWYRQLPEEGLKFMVYLQKENIIDESGMPKERFSAEFPKEGPSILRIQQVVRGDSAAYFCASTFGNTIYFGEGSWLTVV.

The chain is built from TRBV4-3 and TRBJ2-1; 8 positions agree with TRBD2. V trimming: 0 bases; J trimming: 4 bases; junction bases outside the gene matches: 5. This CDR3 has 16 amino acids. Germline lookup yields CDR1 LGHNA and CDR2 YSLEER. For the CDR3, the DNA is TGCGCCAGCAGCCAAGAACTAGCGGTAAGATACAATGAGCAGTTCTTC. This gives the protein CASSQELAVRYNEQFF.

The chain is built from TRBV5-6 and TRBJ2-2; 9 bases line up with TRBD1. The CDR3 sequence is 16 residues long. V lost 4 bases, J lost 4 bases, and 8 bases stayed unmatched. The germline V gene encodes CDR1 SGHDT and CDR2 YYEEEE. CDR3 in amino acids: CASSGARTGVTGELFF. CDR3 coding DNA: TGTGCCAGCAGCGGCGCCCGGACAGGGGTCACCGGGGAGCTGTTTTTT. The variable domain in full, with the rest retrieved from reference TRBV5-6 and TRBJ2-2, is DAGVTQSPTHLIKTRGQQVTLRCSPKSGHDTVSWYQQALGQGPQFIFQYYEEEERQRGNFPDRFSGHQFPNYSSELNVNALLLGDSALYLCASSGARTGVTGELFFGEGSRLTVL.

This chain links TRBV27 with TRBJ2-3, with a tentative D call TRBD1 (6 bases). The length of the CDR3 is 15 residues. Germline assignment: CDR1 MNHEY and CDR2 SMNVEV (reference sequence). With 4 bases removed from V and 2 bases from J, the gap between germline ends came to 13 bases. The CDR3 sequence: CASSSRTDSTDTQYF. In nucleotides, the CDR3 is TGTGCCAGCAGTTCCCGGACAGATTCCACAGATACGCAGTATTTT.

In its sample, this clone was seen a few times. The V and J genes are TRBV7-9 and TRBJ2-7, with TRBD1 matching 9 bases. Germline CDR1 reads SEHNR; CDR2 reads FQNEAQ (reference sequence). There are 14 residues in the CDR3. V lost 4 bases to trimming and J lost 3 bases; unmatched junction nucleotides: 4. The CDR3 nucleotides are TGTGCCAGCAGCTCGGGACAGGGAGTCTACGAGCAGTACTTC. It encodes CASSSGQGVYEQYF.

The V and J genes are TRBV7-2 and TRBJ1-5; 7 bases are shared with TRBD1. In germline, CDR1 is SGHTA, CDR2 FQGNSA. This CDR3 region has 15 residues. The junction had 5 bases not matched to a gene; V was cut back by 4 bases and J by 2 bases. CDR3 region: CASSSTGSGNQPQHF. DNA for the CDR3: TGTGCCAGCAGCTCGACAGGGAGCGGCAATCAGCCCCAGCATTTT.

In its sample, this clone ranks as large. V is TRBV28 and J is TRBJ2-7; TRBD1 matches 7 bases. This CDR3 comprises 16 residues. Germline loops: CDR1 MDHEN, CDR2 SYDVKM. Trimming at V came to 6 bases and at J to 0 bases, leaving 11 bases not matched to a gene. The CDR3, as DNA: TGTGCCAGCAGCGATCCGGGACAGCAACACTCCTACGAGCAGTACTTC. Residues: CASSDPGQQHSYEQYF. Full variable domain (missing parts from reference TRBV28 and TRBJ2-7): DVKVTQSSRYLVKRTGEKVFLECVQDMDHENMFWYRQDPGLGLRLIYFSYDVKMKEKGDIPEGYSVSREKKERFSLILESASTNQTSMYLCASSDPGQQHSYEQYFGPGTRLTVT.

The V and J genes are TRBV7-9 and TRBJ2-7; D might be TRBD1 or TRBD2, each matching 5 bases. Trimming took 5 bases from V and 2 from J, leaving 10 bases between them. In germline, CDR1 is SEHNR, CDR2 FQNEAQ (reference sequence). The CDR3 runs 13 residues. CDR3 amino acids: CASSLGGPYEQYF. The CDR3 DNA reads as TGTGCCAGCAGCCTTGGGGGACCCTACGAGCAGTACTTC.

The chain employs TRBV19 and TRBJ2-3; D may be TRBD2 (5 bases). V lost 4 bases to trimming and J lost 2 bases, with 13 bases between them. CDR3 length: 15 amino acids. Looked up from germline, CDR1 is LNHDA and CDR2 is SQIVND (reference sequence). As DNA, the CDR3 is TGTGCCAGTAGTACGGCCCAGCGGTACACAGATACGCAGTATTTT. Translation: CASSTAQRYTDTQYF.

The V call is TRBV5-1, the J call TRBJ1-1; D unresolved. Trimming removed 0 bases from V and 3 bases from J, with 9 bases in between. CDR1 SGHRS and CDR2 YFSETQ come from the germline V gene. The CDR3 loop spans 14 amino acids. CDR3 region: CASSLVAGDTEAFF. The CDR3 region has the DNA TGCGCCAGCAGCTTGGTGGCCGGGGACACTGAAGCTTTCTTT.